This T cell receptor beta chain was recorded in a study of monozygotic twins with inflammatory bowel disease. Study observations and caveats: IBD patients displayed reduced TCRbeta diversity (inverse Simpson) when set against healthy co-twins.

The CDR3 covers 13 residues. Germline loops: CDR1 ENHRY, CDR2 SYGVKD. TCRdb re-analyzed the 5' RACE reads; it lists each CDR3 protein once, without DNA. The sample has 200,000 to 250,000 distinct CDR3 sequences. As for this clonotype: Its target is not known.

The sample taken for sequencing was blood. This chain joins TRBV10-3 and TRBJ2-2; TCRdb outputs TRBD1, but without DNA this stays unchecked. The clonotype comes from a human donor with ulcerative colitis or Crohn's disease, or a healthy co-twin of an affected twin (not recorded which). CDR3 in amino acids: CAISTTDHGELFF.